This entry is about one T cell receptor (beta chain). Its target is unknown. Trimming cost V 5 bases and J 2 bases, with 12 bases left between them. The germline V gene encodes CDR1 SEHNR and CDR2 FQNEAQ (reference sequence). CDR3 length equals 15 residues. The entry originates in a study of identical twins. Study-wide points: Cord blood beta clonotypes present at high abundance carried fewer insertions; no such pattern appeared in memory repertoires. Potential partial confounding of zero-insertion analyses by invariant MAIT and iNKT cells was noted. Conclusions relied on cross-sectional statistical analysis, not following the same donors.

TCRdb re-called the 5' RACE reads through MiXCR, storing one row per CDR3 protein. The sample carries a few hundred thousand distinct CDR3 sequences, roughly an eighth recorded once. Separately, the same data were catalogued under a study of yellow fever vaccine responses in identical twins. From that second work: Reportedly, the T cell response mounted by twins to vaccine seemed partly convergent, partly personalized.

The sequenced sample was CD8+ T cells sorted from blood. The receptor comes from a woman aged 18-35 years in good health. The chain uses TRBV7-9 and TRBJ2-2; D possibly corresponds to TRBD1 (6 bases). CDR3 in amino acids: CASSGRGFNTGELFF. The CDR3, as DNA: TGTGCCAGCAGCGGCAGGGGTTTCAACACCGGGGAGCTGTTTTTT. The complete variable domain, with remaining parts taken from reference TRBV7-9 and TRBJ2-2, reads DTGVSQNPRHKITKRGQNVTFRCDPISEHNRLYWYRQTLGQGPEFLTYFQNEAQLEKSRLLSDRFSAERPKGSFSTLEIQRTEQGDSAMYLCASSGRGFNTGELFFGEGSRLTVL.